This T cell receptor (beta chain) was recorded in a study of T-cell reconstitution after alpha-beta-depleted transplantation in children. In germline, CDR1 is SQVTM, CDR2 ANQGSEA. The CDR3 is made up of 14 amino acids. Concerning this clonotype itself: The junction differs from germline at one of its ends, possibly a read error.

For TCRbeta, the library was prepared with unique molecular identifiers. Each CDR3 protein is one row after TCRdb ran MiXCR on the PCR reads. The sample lists approximately 510,000 distinct CDR3 sequences; about 18% were seen once. Sample: PBMCs from the stem cell graft donor, taken from the stem cell graft. The rearrangement links TRBV29-1 to TRBJ2-7, with D maybe TRBD1 (6 bases). This receptor was identified in a human donor who donated a stem cell graft to a child with acute lymphoblastic leukemia. The CDR3 sequence is CSVQVGAIGGRKDF. The CDR3 DNA sequence: TGCAGCGTTCAAGTGGGGGCGATTGGGGGCAGGAAAGACTTC.